Listed here are 17 T cell receptor beta chains from one sample, sequenced in a study of a mutant IDH1 vaccine in newly diagnosed glioma. What these receptors recognize is not known. The time point was: week 35, safety follow-up. Topical imiquimod accompanied each vaccine dose, which consisted of 300 ug of mutant IDH1 20-mer peptide. Assay used: immunoSEQ multiplex PCR; TCRdb lists only in-frame clones, some missing. The data show approximately 50,000 clones, approximately 80% seen once. The sequenced sample was PBMCs, obtained from a glioma patient whose treatment included an IDH1 peptide vaccine. These receptors came from a man aged 40-49 years with glioma.

The CDR3 here is CASSLSSPTDTQYF. The CDR3 DNA reads TGCGCCAGCAGCTTGTCTTCCCCCACAGATACGCAGTATTTT. This rearrangement joins TRBV5-1 to TRBJ2-3; unclear D gene. The V gene lost 1 base and the J gene lost 2 bases, with 8 bases spanning the gap. Looked up from germline, CDR1 is SGHRS and CDR2 is YFSETQ. This CDR3 region has 14 residues.

This clone was recorded once. The rearrangement uses TRBV5-6 and TRBJ1-1, with 7 bases lining up with TRBD1. Germline assignment: CDR1 SGHDT and CDR2 YYEEEE. V was pared by 4 bases and J by 7 bases, with 1 base of the junction left unmatched. There are 11 residues in the CDR3. CDR3 loop: CASSRTGEAFF. The CDR3, as DNA: TGTGCCAGCAGCCGGACAGGTGAAGCTTTCTTT.

The V gene is TRBV7-9, the J gene TRBJ1-6; D unclear. There are 14 residues in the CDR3. CDR1 and CDR2 (germline): SEHNR, FQNEAQ (reference sequence). With 5 bases removed from V and 8 bases from J, the gap between germline ends came to 13 bases. For the CDR3, the DNA is TGTGCCAGCAGCATCGGCCAAGCATATTCACCCCTCCACTTT. Translation: CASSIGQAYSPLHF.

The chain links TRBV5-5 to TRBJ1-2; 9 bases match TRBD1. This CDR3 region has 15 residues. The V gene's germline CDR1 is SGHKS and CDR2 YYEKEE (reference sequence). V was clipped by 2 bases and J by 7 bases; unmatched bases: 9. CDR3 in amino acids: CASSFPEQGAFGYTF. In DNA, the CDR3 is TGTGCCAGCAGCTTCCCAGAACAGGGGGCATTTGGCTACACCTTC. The variable domain in full, completed from reference TRBV5-5 and TRBJ1-2, reads DAGVTQSPTHLIKTRGQQVTLRCSPISGHKSVSWYQQVLGQGPQFIFQYYEKEERGRGNFPDRFSARQFPNYSSELNVNALLLGDSALYLCASSFPEQGAFGYTFGSGTRLTVV.

This clone was seen a single time. The J gene is TRBJ1-1, the V gene TRBV19; possibly TRBD1 for D (5 bases). Trimming removed 3 bases from V and 0 bases from J, with 20 bases in between. The length of the CDR3 is 18 residues. Germline assignment: CDR1 LNHDA and CDR2 SQIVND (reference sequence). CDR3 nucleotide sequence: TGTGCCAGTAGTATGGGGGGGGTGTATTCACCCATGAACACTGAAGCTTTCTTT. Its protein is CASSMGGVYSPMNTEAFF.

The chain uses TRBV5-1 and TRBJ1-1, with 9 bases identical to TRBD1. With 3 bases clipped from V and 2 bases from J, the junction kept 2 bases outside the gene matches. Germline V gene lookup returns CDR1 SGHRS and CDR2 YFSETQ. The CDR3 consists of 14 residues. CDR3 sequence (DNA): TGCGCCAGCAGCTGGGACAGGGACAACACTGAAGCTTTCTTT. Its protein is CASSWDRDNTEAFF.

The rearrangement joins TRBV9 to TRBJ2-5; 10 nucleotides line up with TRBD2. The V and J ends lost 3 bases and 5 bases, in that order; junction bases with no gene match: 7. The CDR3 is 15 residues long. Germline CDR1 and CDR2: SGDLS and YYNGEE. The CDR3 bases are TGTGCCAGCAGCGACCAGCGGGAGGGCCGGGAGACCCAGTACTTC. It specifies CASSDQREGRETQYF.

The chain recombines TRBV11-2 with TRBJ1-4; the D is unclear. Germline CDR1 and CDR2: SGHAT and FQNNGV. V gave up 2 bases and J gave up 1 base, with 5 bases separating them. The CDR3 sequence is 14 residues long. CDR3 residues: CASSLSGTNEKLFF. The CDR3 DNA is TGTGCCAGCAGCTTATCGGGAACTAATGAAAAACTGTTTTTT.

The V and J genes are TRBV6-5 and TRBJ1-2; the D is unclear. V was pared by 8 bases and J by 5 bases, with 12 bases between. Germline V CDR1 and CDR2: MNHEY, SVGAGI. The CDR3 loop spans 12 amino acids. Here the CDR3 DNA reads TGTGCCAGCCTCGACACGTCGTATGGCTACACCTTC. Its translation is CASLDTSYGYTF.

In its sample, this clone was seen a few times. The chain combines TRBV7-9 with TRBJ1-1; D remains unclear. Trimming cost V 6 bases and J 2 bases, with 7 bases left between them. The CDR3 length is 12 residues. The germline V gene encodes CDR1 SEHNR and CDR2 FQNEAQ (reference sequence). This CDR3 reads CASREGNTEAFF. For the CDR3, the DNA is TGTGCCAGCAGGGAGGGAAACACTGAAGCTTTCTTT.

This chain joins TRBV29-1 and TRBJ2-7; 10 nucleotides line up with TRBD1. The CDR3 runs 13 residues. Per germline, CDR1 SQVTM and CDR2 ANQGSEA. V shed 8 bases and J 5 bases; nucleotides not matched to a gene: 9. The CDR3: CSITVTGGNEQYV. In DNA form, the CDR3 reads TGCAGCATCACCGTGACAGGGGGCAACGAGCAGTACGTC.

This clone was found many times. The rearrangement links TRBV7-9 to TRBJ2-1; either TRBD1 or TRBD2 may fit D (6 bases each). The CDR3 runs 15 residues. The germline CDR1 and CDR2 sequences are SEHNR and FQNEAQ (reference sequence). The V end lost 7 bases, the J end lost 0 bases, and 13 bases lay between the germline ends. The CDR3 loop reads CASNKGGSSYNEQFF. CDR3 in DNA: TGTGCCAGCAACAAAGGGGGGAGCTCCTACAATGAGCAGTTCTTC.

The chain uses TRBV4-1 and TRBJ2-1; 7 bases align to TRBD1. The CDR3 sequence is 15 residues long. CDR1 MGHRA and CDR2 YSYEKL come from the germline V gene. Trimming at V came to 0 bases and at J to 5 bases, leaving 4 bases not matched to a gene. The CDR3 DNA is TGCGCCAGCAGCCAAGAGGCGACAGGGAACAATGAGCAGTTCTTC. Its translation: CASSQEATGNNEQFF.

DNA of the CDR3: TGTGCCAGCAGTTTATGGGGCCCAGATACGCAGTATTTT. Its translation is CASSLWGPDTQYF. The chain recombines TRBV28 with TRBJ2-3; D is unclear. The germline CDR1 and CDR2 sequences are MDHEN and SYDVKM. The CDR3 spans 13 residues. V lost 0 bases and J 4 bases, leaving 5 bases between the germline ends.

This chain joins TRBV30 and TRBJ2-5; no firm D call. Trimming shortened V by 3 bases and J by 4 bases, and 12 bases separated the two germline ends. CDR1 is GTSNPN and CDR2 is SVGIG in the germline V gene (reference sequence). The CDR3 extends over 13 amino acids. This CDR3 reads CAWSRRASETQYF. DNA for the CDR3: TGTGCCTGGAGCCGACGGGCATCAGAGACCCAGTACTTC.

The genes are TRBV14 and TRBJ1-6; no clear D. V was trimmed by 4 bases and J by 6 bases, leaving 10 bases between them. The CDR3 has 14 residues. Per germline, CDR1 SGHDN and CDR2 FVKESK. CDR3 DNA sequence: TGTGCCAGCAGCCGGCTACAGACTAATTCACCCCTCCACTTT. Protein sequence: CASSRLQTNSPLHF. Based on the CDR3 plus reference TRBV14 and TRBJ1-6, the full variable domain is EAGVTQFPSHSVIEKGQTVTLRCDPISGHDNLYWYRRVMGKEIKFLLHFVKESKQDESGMPNNRFLAERTGGTYSTLKVQPAELEDSGVYFCASSRLQTNSPLHFGNGTRLTVT.

This clone was seen just once. CDR3 DNA: TGTGCCAGCGGACAGGGATACTATGGCTACACCTTC. It codes for CASGQGYYGYTF. This chain uses TRBV19 with TRBJ1-2; 8 positions agree with TRBD1. CDR3 length: 12 amino acids. Germline V gene data show CDR1 as LNHDA and CDR2 as SQIVND (reference sequence). Germline trimming cut 9 bases from V and 3 bases from J; bases unmatched to any gene: 3.